Listed here are 27 T cell receptor beta chains from one sample, sequenced in a study of immune cell composition in non-small cell lung cancer (dated by TCRdb to the late 2010s). The library was built by means of the immunoSEQ multiplex PCR assay. This immuneACCESS table, as held by TCRdb, lists in-frame sequences with V and J called but not all clones. Of the missing ones, under half trace to an unresolved V gene in checked studies; the others have no known cause. This sample is represented by 1,700 or so clones; 65% to 90% of them were singletons. About a tenth of the sample rests with the top ten. Sequencing was carried out using lung tumor tissue. The receptors were sampled from a human donor with non-small cell lung cancer.

The chain links TRBV5-1 to TRBJ1-2, with 8 bases aligning to TRBD1. This CDR3 has 14 amino acids. Germline CDR1 and CDR2: SGHRS and YFSETQ. V shed 5 bases, J shed 5 bases, and the junction held 8 bases outside the gene matches. Here the CDR3 reads CASSRTGITYGYTF. As DNA, the CDR3 is TGCGCCAGCAGTCGGACAGGGATAACTTATGGCTACACCTTC. Based on the CDR3 plus reference TRBV5-1 and TRBJ1-2, the full variable domain is KAGVTQTPRYLIKTRGQQVTLSCSPISGHRSVSWYQQTPGQGLQFLFEYFSETQRNKGNFPGRFSGRQFSNSRSEMNVSTLELGDSALYLCASSRTGITYGYTFGSGTRLTVV.

V and J are TRBV21-1 and TRBJ1-1; no check of the table's D call, TRBD1, against the DNA was made. TRBV21-1 is shown as a pseudogene. The CDR3 has 13 amino acids. The CDR3 here is CASSKVMNTEAFF. DNA for the CDR3: TGTGCCAGCAGCAAAGTCATGAACACTGAAGCTTTCTTT.

This clone was seen only a few times. The rearrangement joins TRBV15 to TRBJ2-5; 7 nucleotides match TRBD1. This CDR3 has 16 residues. CDR1 is LNHNV, CDR2 YYDKDF, per germline (reference sequence). The trim removed 3 bases at V and 1 base at J, leaving 8 bases unmatched. The CDR3, as DNA: TGTGCCACCAGCAGGGGGGACAGCACATCCCAAGAGACCCAGTACTTC. Its protein product is CATSRGDSTSQETQYF.

The CDR3 loop is CASSLDLETGELFF. CDR3 DNA: TGTGCCAGCAGCTTGGATCTCGAGACCGGGGAGCTGTTTTTT. This chain joins TRBV5-4 and TRBJ2-2; no definite D call. CDR3 length equals 14 residues. The V gene's germline CDR1 is SGHNT and CDR2 YYREEE (reference sequence). With 0 bases removed from V and 5 bases from J, the gap between germline ends came to 8 bases.

V usage is TRBV10-3 and J usage is TRBJ2-1; 10 bases match TRBD2. V shed 8 bases, J shed 2 bases, and the junction held 3 bases outside the gene matches. Germline assignment: CDR1 ENHRY and CDR2 SYGVKD. This CDR3 has 14 residues. The CDR3 here is CAIWSGRAYNEQFF. CDR3 DNA sequence: TGTGCCATCTGGAGCGGGAGGGCCTACAATGAGCAGTTCTTC.

V gene TRBV27 combines with J gene TRBJ1-2; 11 nucleotides match TRBD1. Trimming took 4 bases from V and 7 from J; bases not matched to a gene: 8. The CDR3 runs 15 residues. Germline V lookup: CDR1 MNHEY, CDR2 SMNVEV (reference sequence). The CDR3 loop reads CASSWTGGLGSGYTF. The CDR3 nucleotides read TGTGCCAGCAGTTGGACAGGGGGCCTAGGGTCTGGCTACACCTTC.

The gene calls are TRBV7-2 and TRBJ2-1; D uncertain. Germline CDR1 reads SGHTA; CDR2 reads FQGNSA. The ends were cut back, 0 bases at V and 1 base at J, with 10 bases in the middle. The CDR3 runs 16 residues. CDR3 sequence reads: CASSLAPQNSYNEQFF. The CDR3 DNA reads as TGTGCCAGCAGCTTAGCGCCGCAGAATTCCTACAATGAGCAGTTCTTC. Full variable domain (outside the CDR3, taken from reference TRBV7-2 and TRBJ2-1): GAGVSQSPSNKVTEKGKDVELRCDPISGHTALYWYRQSLGQGLEFLIYFQGNSAPDKSGLPSDRFSAERTGGSVSTLTIQRTQQEDSAVYLCASSLAPQNSYNEQFFGPGTRLTVL.

Concerning this clone: The germline gene is not matched at one end of the junction; a read error may be the cause. The chain combines TRBV5-1 with TRBJ2-7; 7 nucleotides match TRBD1. The CDR3 spans 14 residues. From germline, CDR1 is SGHRS and CDR2 YFSETQ. The CDR3 loop reads CASSLEDRSYEQYF. CDR3 nucleotides: TGCGCCAGCAGTTTGGAGGACAGGTCCTACGAGCAGTACTTC.

This chain joins TRBV28 and TRBJ2-1, with D maybe TRBD2 (5 bases). Germline-derived CDR1 and CDR2 are MDHEN and SYDVKM. The CDR3 covers 16 residues. V lost 7 bases and J lost 7, with 23 bases in between. CDR3 loop: CASTPLLGKTGNEQFF. CDR3 nucleotide sequence: TGTGCCAGCACCCCTTTGTTGGGGAAAACGGGGAATGAGCAGTTCTTC.

The chain couples TRBV7-2 to TRBJ2-5; D ambiguous. V lost 5 bases and J lost 0, with 7 bases in between. Germline CDR1 reads SGHTA; CDR2 reads FQGNSA. The CDR3 length is 13 residues. The CDR3 reads CASSRGYQETQYF. CDR3 nucleotides: TGTGCCAGCAGCCGTGGGTACCAAGAGACCCAGTACTTC.

The chain links TRBV7-9 to TRBJ2-5; 15 bases agree with TRBD2. The J call is uncertain, as TRBJ2-7 better fits the DNA end. The V gene's germline CDR1 is SEHNR and CDR2 FQNEAQ (reference sequence). There are 16 residues in the CDR3. CDR3 coding DNA: TGTGCCAGCAGCTCCCGGACTAGCGGGAGGGCCTACGAGCAGTACTTC. Translated, it gives CASSSRTSGRAYEQYF.

The CDR3: CASISTGNTIYF. The DNA for the CDR3 is TGTGCCAGCATTAGCACTGGAAACACCATATATTTT. J is TRBJ1-3 and V is TRBV6-5; D ambiguous. Trimming shortened V by 7 bases and J by 2 bases, and 6 bases separated the two germline ends. CDR3 length: 12 residues. CDR1 and CDR2 from the germline V gene are MNHEY and SVGAGI.

This clone has a single count. This chain links TRBV2 with TRBJ1-2; 8 nucleotides line up with TRBD1. Germline V gives CDR1 SNHLY, CDR2 FYNNEI. Germline trimming cut 4 bases from V and 8 bases from J; bases unmatched to any gene: 9. The CDR3 is 14 amino acids. The CDR3 DNA reads as TGTGCCAGCAGTGTAGACAGGGGAGGAGACGGCTACACCTTC. Its translation is CASSVDRGGDGYTF.

The chain uses TRBV29-1 and TRBJ2-3; 10 nucleotides agree with TRBD2. The J segment lost 4 bases and the V segment lost 7 bases, leaving 5 bases of the junction unmatched. The V gene's germline CDR1 is SQVTM and CDR2 ANQGSEA. This CDR3 has 13 residues. CDR3 in DNA: TGCAGCGCTGGAGCGGGAGGGCCAGATACGCAGTATTTT. Its translation: CSAGAGGPDTQYF.

The rearrangement joins TRBV6-5 to TRBJ2-7, with D possibly called TRBD1 or TRBD2 (6 bases each). V lost 6 bases and J 6 bases, leaving 18 bases between the germline ends. Germline V gene lookup returns CDR1 MNHEY and CDR2 SVGAGI. The CDR3 length is 14 residues. The CDR3 loop is CASSHFPGAPEQYF. CDR3 DNA: TGTGCCAGCAGCCATTTTCCGGGGGCACCCGAGCAGTACTTC.

The chain recombines TRBV27 with TRBJ2-5; 8 nucleotides agree with TRBD2. Germline loops: CDR1 MNHEY, CDR2 SMNVEV (reference sequence). With V trimmed by 6 bases and J by 1 base, 13 bases remained unmatched. The CDR3 runs to 17 residues. The CDR3 nucleotides read TGTGCCAGCAGAGAATGGGCGGGGGGAATAACCCAAGAGACCCAGTACTTC. Amino acid sequence: CASREWAGGITQETQYF.

This clone was observed a handful of times. The chain links TRBV18 to TRBJ1-2, with a weak D call TRBD1 (5 bases). This CDR3 spans 13 amino acids. Germline CDR1 is KGHSH and CDR2 is LQKENI. The ends were cut back, 5 bases at V and 0 bases at J, with 7 bases in the middle. CDR3 amino acids: CASSTTANYGYTF. DNA of the CDR3: TGTGCCAGCTCAACGACAGCTAACTATGGCTACACCTTC.

This sequence joins TRBV27 and TRBJ1-1; D is unclear. Trimming pared 3 bases from V and 3 bases from J, leaving 14 bases between. CDR1 MNHEY and CDR2 SMNVEV come from the germline V gene (reference sequence). The CDR3 spans 15 residues. CDR3 region: CASSFLRPTYTEAFF. The CDR3 coding sequence is TGTGCCAGCAGTTTCTTGCGGCCCACCTACACTGAAGCTTTCTTT.

The chain employs TRBV5-8 and TRBJ1-3; TRBD1 is a possible D gene (5 bases). This CDR3 spans 15 amino acids. With 2 bases removed from V and 2 bases from J, the gap between germline ends came to 11 bases. Germline values: CDR1 SGHTS, CDR2 YDEGEE. The DNA for the CDR3 is TGTGCCAGCAGCTTTGAGCTGGGGCCTGGAAACACCATATATTTT. Protein: CASSFELGPGNTIYF.

This chain connects TRBV7-2 to TRBJ1-2; the D is unclear. V was clipped by 3 bases and J by 0 bases, with 2 bases between them. Germline CDR1 reads SGHTA; CDR2 reads FQGNSA. The CDR3 runs 12 residues. The CDR3, as DNA: TGTGCCAGCAGCTTTCCTAACTATGGCTACACCTTC. It translates to CASSFPNYGYTF. The full variable domain, in which reference TRBV7-2 and TRBJ1-2 provide the parts outside the CDR3, is GAGVSQSPSNKVTEKGKDVELRCDPISGHTALYWYRQSLGQGLEFLIYFQGNSAPDKSGLPSDRFSAERTGGSVSTLTIQRTQQEDSAVYLCASSFPNYGYTFGSGTRLTVV.

The rearrangement joins TRBV10-3 to TRBJ1-5; D is ambiguous. From germline, CDR1 is ENHRY and CDR2 SYGVKD. V was pared by 2 bases and J by 6 bases, with 8 bases between. The CDR3 consists of 13 residues. The CDR3 reads CAISEGKVQPQHF. The CDR3 bases are TGTGCCATCAGTGAGGGGAAGGTTCAGCCCCAGCATTTT.

This chain links TRBV5-1 with TRBJ2-3; D is uncertain. Germline CDR1 reads SGHRS; CDR2 reads YFSETQ. The V and J ends lost 0 bases and 4 bases respectively, with 12 bases between them. This CDR3 region has 15 residues. As DNA, the CDR3 is TGCGCCAGCAGCTTGGCCCCGACGGTGGCAGATACGCAGTATTTT. Translated, it gives CASSLAPTVADTQYF.

Concerning this clone: An end of the junction differs from the germline gene, which may be a read error. This CDR3 is also generated by other DNA sequences in the sample. The rearrangement uses TRBV6-6 and TRBJ2-5, with TRBD1 matching 8 bases. The length of the CDR3 is 14 residues. Germline CDR1 MNHNY, CDR2 SVGAGI (reference sequence). The CDR3 is CASDTRGLRETQYF. CDR3 bases: TGCGCCAGCGATACCAGGGGGCTACGAGAGACCCAGTACTTC.

The chain links TRBV7-9 to TRBJ1-5; weak D call: TRBD1 (5 bases). The CDR3 is 17 amino acids. V dropped 3 bases and J dropped 3 bases, with 18 bases sitting between them. The V gene's germline CDR1 is SEHNR and CDR2 FQNEAQ (reference sequence). In DNA form, the CDR3 reads TGTGCCAGCAGCTTCATTAAGGGGATGTGGGACAATCAGCCCCAGCATTTT. Translation: CASSFIKGMWDNQPQHF.

The gene calls are TRBV29-1 and TRBJ2-7, with D maybe TRBD1 (6 bases). Germline V lookup: CDR1 SQVTM, CDR2 ANQGSEA. The ends were cut back, 4 bases at V and 4 bases at J, with 8 bases in the middle. This CDR3 has 11 amino acids. CDR3 region: CSVAQGYEQYF. DNA for the CDR3: TGCAGCGTTGCTCAGGGGTACGAGCAGTACTTC.

V and J are TRBV2 and TRBJ1-6, with D uncertain. Germline V gene data show CDR1 as SNHLY and CDR2 as FYNNEI. V dropped 3 bases and J dropped 2 bases, with 2 bases sitting between them. The CDR3 has 13 amino acids. CDR3 DNA: TGTGCCAGCAGTGAGGCCTATAATTCACCCCTCCACTTT. This gives the protein CASSEAYNSPLHF.

The rearrangement links TRBV27 to TRBJ2-7, with D unclear. The CDR3 is made up of 12 amino acids. Trimming removed 4 bases from V and 0 bases from J, with 4 bases in between. Germline values: CDR1 MNHEY, CDR2 SMNVEV (reference sequence). The CDR3 sequence: CASSSSSYEQYF. DNA of the CDR3: TGTGCCAGCAGTTCGAGCTCCTACGAGCAGTACTTC.